Sequencing of this T cell receptor (beta chain) was carried out in a study of regulatory T cells in long-lasting Graves disease. Overall study results and limits: Researchers reported studying only peripheral blood, not thyroid tissue. The study found persistent patients shared more public clonotypes (2,741) than new patients (966). TRBV28, TRBJ1-2 and TRBJ2-5 emerged as the favored segments in persistent disease.

CDR1 GTSNPN and CDR2 SVGIG come from the germline V gene (reference sequence). The CDR3 runs 13 residues. The V and J ends lost 1 base and 5 bases respectively, with 12 bases between them. In building TCR beta libraries, iRepertoire HTBI primers were used together with Arm-PCR of CDR3 regions. Under the authors' procedure: Identification of gene segments yielded around 64 TRBV and more than eleven TRBJ across samples. TCRdb fed the multiplex PCR reads into MiXCR, producing one record per CDR3 protein. These V and J calls derive from TCRdb rather than the authors' analysis. The sample comprises 500,000 or so distinct CDR3 sequences, approximately 15% of which are singletons, and approximately 15% rests with the top ten. This clonotype was seen repeatedly, ten times or more. What it binds is unknown. The time point was: newly diagnosed GD, antithyroid drugs for less than 3 months. PBMCs were the source of the RNA used for TCR sequencing.

Another study also made use of these data, one on T cells in Graves' hyperthyroidism and ophthalmopathy.

The chain is built from TRBV30 and TRBJ2-7; possibly TRBD1 or TRBD2 for D (5 bases each). The TCR originated in a woman in her forties or fifties with Graves disease. Sequences were derived from peripheral blood mononuclear cells (PBMCs), sampled at new diagnosis, from a patient treated with antithyroid drugs. CDR3 sequence reads: CAWSAGTRNEQYF. Here the CDR3 DNA reads TGTGCCTGGAGTGCAGGGACGAGGAACGAGCAGTACTTC.